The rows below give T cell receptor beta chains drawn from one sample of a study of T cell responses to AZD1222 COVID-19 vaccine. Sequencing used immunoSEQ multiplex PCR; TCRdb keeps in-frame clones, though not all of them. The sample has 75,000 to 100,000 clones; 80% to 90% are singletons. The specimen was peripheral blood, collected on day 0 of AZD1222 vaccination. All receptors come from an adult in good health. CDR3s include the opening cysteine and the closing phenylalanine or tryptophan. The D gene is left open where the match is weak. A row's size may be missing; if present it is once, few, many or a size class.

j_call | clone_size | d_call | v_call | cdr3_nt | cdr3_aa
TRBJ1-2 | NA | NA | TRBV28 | TGTGCCAGCAGTTTAAGCTATTCGGGGGCAGGTGGCTACACCTTC | CASSLSYSGAGGYTF
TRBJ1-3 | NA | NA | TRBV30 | TGTGCCTGGATTCCCAGATCTGGCACCATATATTTT | CAWIPRSGTIYF
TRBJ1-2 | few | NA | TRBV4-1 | TGCGCCAGCAGCCTACCGGGACTCGACTACACCTTC | CASSLPGLDYTF
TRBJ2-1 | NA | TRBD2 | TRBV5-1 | TGCGCCAGCAGCTTGGGGCTAGCGGGGGGGCCAGTTGAGCAGTTCTTC | CASSLGLAGGPVEQFF
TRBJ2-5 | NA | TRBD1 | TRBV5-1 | TGCGCCAGCAGCTTGGTTGGGACAGGCGAAGAGACCCAGTACTTC | CASSLVGTGEETQYF
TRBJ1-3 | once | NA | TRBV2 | TGTGCCAGCAGGATGGAGGACTTCTCTGGAAACACCATATATTTT | CASRMEDFSGNTIYF
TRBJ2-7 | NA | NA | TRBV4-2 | TGTGCCAGCAGCCAAGATCCCCGACAGGTGAATTCCTACGAGCAGTACTTC | CASSQDPRQVNSYEQYF
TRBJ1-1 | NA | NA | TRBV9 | TGTGCCAGCAGCGTAGGGGAGGGCAGAGGAGCTTTCTTT | CASSVGEGRGAFF
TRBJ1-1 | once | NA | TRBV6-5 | TGTGCCAGTCGCAGGGGCTACACTGAAGCTTTCTTT | CASRRGYTEAFF
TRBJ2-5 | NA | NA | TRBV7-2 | TGTGCCAGCAGCTTAGACCCCCAGGGCCAAGAGACCCAGTACTTC | CASSLDPQGQETQYF
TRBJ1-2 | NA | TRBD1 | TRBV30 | TGTGCCTGGGGACAGGGGAGCGGCTACACCTTC | CAWGQGSGYTF
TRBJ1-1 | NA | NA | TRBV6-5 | TGTGCCAGCAGTTACGGTCGGAGCACTGAAGCTTTCTTT | CASSYGRSTEAFF
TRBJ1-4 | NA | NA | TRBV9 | TGTGCCAGCAGCGTAAGGGGATATGGGAATGAAAAACTGTTTTTT | CASSVRGYGNEKLFF
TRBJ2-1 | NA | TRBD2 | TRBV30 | TGTGCCTGGAGCGGATCCGGGGGAGGGGACAATGAGCAGTTCTTC | CAWSGSGGGDNEQFF
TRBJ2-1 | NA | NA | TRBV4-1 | TGCGCCAGCAGCCAAGCGGGGCTGAGCTCCTACAATGAGCAGTTCTTC | CASSQAGLSSYNEQFF
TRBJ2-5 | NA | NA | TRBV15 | TGTGCCACCAGCAGGGACATTCTCCCCGGGGAGACCCAGTACTTC | CATSRDILPGETQYF
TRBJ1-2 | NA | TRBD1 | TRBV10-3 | TGTGCCATCAGTGACCTAACGACAGGGCCCCGAGGGGGTGGCTACACCTTC | CAISDLTTGPRGGGYTF
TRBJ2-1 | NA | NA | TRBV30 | TGTGCCTGGAGCCGGCCGACAGGAGGGAATGAGCAGTTCTTC | CAWSRPTGGNEQFF
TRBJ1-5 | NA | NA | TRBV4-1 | TGCGCCAGCAGCCAAGCCAATCATCCAAATCAGCCCCAGCATTTT | CASSQANHPNQPQHF
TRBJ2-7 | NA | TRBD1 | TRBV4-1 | TGCGCCAGCAGCCATCAGACAGGGTTCTATCCTTACGAGCAGTACTTC | CASSHQTGFYPYEQYF
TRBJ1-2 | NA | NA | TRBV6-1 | TGTGCCAGCAGTGAAGGGGCGGGACCCTCTCTAGATGGCTACACCTTC | CASSEGAGPSLDGYTF
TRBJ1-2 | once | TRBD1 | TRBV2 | TGTGCCAGCAGGACAGGGATCTATGGCTACACCTTC | CASRTGIYGYTF
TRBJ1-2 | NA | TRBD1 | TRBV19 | TGTGCCAGTAGTACCCGGGACAGTCATGGCTACACCTTC | CASSTRDSHGYTF
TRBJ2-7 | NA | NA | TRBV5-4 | TGTGCCAGCAGCCAAGGGGCCTACGAGCAGTACTTC | CASSQGAYEQYF
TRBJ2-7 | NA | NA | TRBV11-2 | TGTGCCAGCAGCTTCCACGAGCAGTACTTC | CASSFHEQYF
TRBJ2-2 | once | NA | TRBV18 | TGTGCCAGCTCACCAGAAGGGAACACCGGGGAGCTGTTTTTT | CASSPEGNTGELFF
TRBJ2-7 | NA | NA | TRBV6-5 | TGTGCCAGCAGCCTCCCGGACGGGGGCGAGCAGTACTTC | CASSLPDGGEQYF
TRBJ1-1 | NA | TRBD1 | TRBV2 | TGTGCCAGCAGTGATCGGACAGGGAGAACTGAAGCTTTCTTT | CASSDRTGRTEAFF
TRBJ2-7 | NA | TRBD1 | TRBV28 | TGTGCCAGCAGTGAGCGACAGGGGTCATACGAGCAGTACTTC | CASSERQGSYEQYF
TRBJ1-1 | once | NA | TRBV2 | TGTGCCAGCACATCTAGGAAAGGGCGGAACACTGAAGCTTTCTTT | CASTSRKGRNTEAFF
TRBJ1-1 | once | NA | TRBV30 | TGTGCCTGGAACAGGGAGAGTAGCACTGAAGCTTTCTTT | CAWNRESSTEAFF
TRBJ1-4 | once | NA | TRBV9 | TGTGCCAGCAGCGTAGATGGCAGGGCGTTCGAAAAACTGTTTTTT | CASSVDGRAFEKLFF
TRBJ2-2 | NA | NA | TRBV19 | TGTGCCAGTAATGGGCAGGCGATCCAGACCGGGGAGCTGTTTTTT | CASNGQAIQTGELFF
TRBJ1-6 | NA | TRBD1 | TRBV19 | TGTGCCAGTAGTACTCAACAGGGGGTAAATTCACCCCTCCACTTT | CASSTQQGVNSPLHF
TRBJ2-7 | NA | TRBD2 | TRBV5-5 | TGTGCCAGCAGCTTGGCGTTGGTAGCGGGGGACTCCTACGAGCAGTACTTC | CASSLALVAGDSYEQYF
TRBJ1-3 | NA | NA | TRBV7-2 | TGTGCCAGCAGCTTCCACGGAGGCACTGGAAACACCATATATTTT | CASSFHGGTGNTIYF
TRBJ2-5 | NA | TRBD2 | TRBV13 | TGTGCCAGCAGCCCCGGGACTAGCGGGGGGGCCGTCCCAGAGACCCAGTACTTC | CASSPGTSGGAVPETQYF
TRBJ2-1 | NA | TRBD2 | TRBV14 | TGTGCCAGCAGCCAAGCGCAACTAGCGGGGGCTCTTGAGCAGTTCTTC | CASSQAQLAGALEQFF
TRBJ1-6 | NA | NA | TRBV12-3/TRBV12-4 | TGTGCCAGCAGTTTGACAGATAATTCACCCCTCCACTTT | CASSLTDNSPLHF
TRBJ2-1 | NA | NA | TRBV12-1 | TGTGCCAGCAGCTTTGTAGTTGTGGGGCTAGCGGGGGGTGACAATGAGCAGTTCTTC | CASSFVVVGLAGGDNEQFF
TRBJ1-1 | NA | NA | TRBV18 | TGTGCCAGCTCACCCTCACCGACGGGCATGAACACTGAAGCTTTCTTT | CASSPSPTGMNTEAFF
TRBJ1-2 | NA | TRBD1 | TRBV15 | TGTGCCACCAGCAGCCGGGACAGGGGCGACAATAACTATGGCTACACCTTC | CATSSRDRGDNNYGYTF